The entry that follows covers one T cell receptor (beta chain) sequence. Its antigen is not identified. Each sample's TCRbeta library yielded on average around 42,000 productive templates. The method was immunoSEQ multiplex PCR; TCRdb's version includes in-frame clones alone and lacks a portion of them. Of around 5,400 clones detected, approximately 50% appear once; the ten largest clones hold about 53%. These data come from a study of STAT3 mutations in large granular lymphocyte leukemia. Across the whole study: More than half of T-LGLL patients received immunosuppressive therapy.

J gave up 5 bases and V 3 bases, and 4 bases lay outside the gene matches. This CDR3 comprises 14 residues. CDR1 is KGHSH, CDR2 LQKENI, per germline. Study results and caveats: In several patients, dominant TCR clone burden exceeded STAT3 mutant burden. Every T-LGLL patient had at least one immunodominant TCRbeta clonotype. Clonal expansion was inferred from samples taken at other timepoints.

This chain uses TRBV18 with TRBJ1-1; 9 nucleotides match TRBD1. Sequencing input: peripheral blood mononuclear cells. The TCR originated in a woman aged 70-85 years with T-cell large granular lymphocyte leukemia. Some clones in this sample may be carry-over from other donors' samples. CDR3 DNA sequence: TGTGCCAGCTCACCCGGGACAGGGTTAACTGAAGCTTTCTTT. This gives the protein CASSPGTGLTEAFF.